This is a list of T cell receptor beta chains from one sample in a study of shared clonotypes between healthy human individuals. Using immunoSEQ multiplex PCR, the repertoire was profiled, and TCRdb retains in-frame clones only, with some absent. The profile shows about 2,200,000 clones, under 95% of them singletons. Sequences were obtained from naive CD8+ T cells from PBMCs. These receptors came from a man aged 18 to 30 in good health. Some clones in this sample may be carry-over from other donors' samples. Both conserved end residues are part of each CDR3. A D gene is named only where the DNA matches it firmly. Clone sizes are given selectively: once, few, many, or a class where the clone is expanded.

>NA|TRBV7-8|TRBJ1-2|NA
TGTGCCAGCAGCTCCTCAGGGAAGGAGGGACACTATGGCTACACCTTC
CASSSSGKEGHYGYTF
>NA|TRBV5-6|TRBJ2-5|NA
TGTGCCAGCAGCTCTACAGGGTTCGGCGAGACCCAGTACTTC
CASSSTGFGETQYF
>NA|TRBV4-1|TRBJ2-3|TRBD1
TGCGCCAGCAGCCCTCCGACAGGGTACATCACAGATACGCAGTATTTT
CASSPPTGYITDTQYF
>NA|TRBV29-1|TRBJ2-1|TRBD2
TGCAGCGTTGTTAGGACTAGCGGGAGTGGTTACAATGAGCAGTTCTTC
CSVVRTSGSGYNEQFF
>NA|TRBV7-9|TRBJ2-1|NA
TGTGCCAGCAGCTTGGCCAGGGGCCACAATGAGCAGTTCTTC
CASSLARGHNEQFF
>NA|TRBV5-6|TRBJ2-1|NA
TGTGCCAGCAGCTTGGGAACAGGCGGTGAGCAGTTCTTC
CASSLGTGGEQFF
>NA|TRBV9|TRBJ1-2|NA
TGTGCCAGCAGCGCCCAGTCCGGTGTAACCCCAAGTGTTGGCTACACCTTC
CASSAQSGVTPSVGYTF
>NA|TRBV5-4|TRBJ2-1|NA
TGTGCCAGCAGCTTGCGCCGGGAGAGGGGCAATGAGCAGTTCTTC
CASSLRRERGNEQFF
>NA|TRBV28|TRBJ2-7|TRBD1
TGTGCCAGCAGCCCAGGGGGAAGCGAGCAGTACTTC
CASSPGGSEQYF
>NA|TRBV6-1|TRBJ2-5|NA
TGTGCCAGCAGATGGGGGCGGGAGACCCAGTACTTC
CASRWGRETQYF
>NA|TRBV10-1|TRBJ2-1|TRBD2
TGCGCCAGCAGTGGGTCCCTAGCGGGCCGCTACAATGAGCAGTTCTTC
CASSGSLAGRYNEQFF
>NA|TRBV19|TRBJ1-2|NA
TGTGCCAGTGAGGGTTTGTCCGGCAGGGCTAGGAACTATGGCTACACCTTC
CASEGLSGRARNYGYTF
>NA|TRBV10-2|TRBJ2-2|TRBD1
TGCGCCAGCATAGGACAGGGCAACACCGGGGAGCTGTTTTTT
CASIGQGNTGELFF
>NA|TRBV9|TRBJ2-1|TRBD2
TGTGCCAGCAGCGCAACACTAGCGGGAAGGGATGAGCAGTTCTTC
CASSATLAGRDEQFF
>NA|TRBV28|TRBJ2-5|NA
TGTGCCAGCAGTTTGTCTCCGGGGCGGGAGACCCAGTACTTC
CASSLSPGRETQYF
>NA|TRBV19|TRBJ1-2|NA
TGTGCCAGTAGTCGCCGGGGGCAGCGGGGCTACACCTTC
CASSRRGQRGYTF
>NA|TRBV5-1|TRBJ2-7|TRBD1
TGCGCCAGCAGCGGGATGGGACAGGAGAGCTCCTACGAGCAGTACTTC
CASSGMGQESSYEQYF
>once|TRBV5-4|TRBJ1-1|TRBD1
TGTGCCAGCAGCCAGGGACAGGGTGGGGACACTGAAGCTTTCTTT
CASSQGQGGDTEAFF
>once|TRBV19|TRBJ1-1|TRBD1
TGTGCCAGTATATCAGGGGGCGAAACTGAAGCTTTCTTT
CASISGGETEAFF
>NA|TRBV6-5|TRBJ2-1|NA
TGTGCCAGCAGTTACTTCGGGGGAGGCAATGAGCAGTTCTTC
CASSYFGGGNEQFF
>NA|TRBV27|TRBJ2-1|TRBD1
TGTGCCAGCAGTTCCCGGGACAGGGCGCACAATGAGCAGTTCTTC
CASSSRDRAHNEQFF
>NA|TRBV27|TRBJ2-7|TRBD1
TGTGCCAGCAGCCGAGCGGACAGGGAAGTCTACGAGCAGTACTTC
CASSRADREVYEQYF
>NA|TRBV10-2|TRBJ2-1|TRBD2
TGCGCCAGCACCGATCCTACTAGCGGGAGGGTGAATGAGCAGTTCTTC
CASTDPTSGRVNEQFF
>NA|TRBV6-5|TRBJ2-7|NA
TGTGCCAGCAGTTACACTGTGACAAGAGGGGTGTACGAGCAGTACTTC
CASSYTVTRGVYEQYF
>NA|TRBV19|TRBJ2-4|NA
TGTGCCAGTAGTATTGATTTCGGGGGGCGCGAGAAAAACATTCAGTACTTC
CASSIDFGGREKNIQYF
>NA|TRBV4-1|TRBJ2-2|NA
TGCGCCAGCAGCCCCCGACGCCCGGTCGGGGAGCTGTTTTTT
CASSPRRPVGELFF
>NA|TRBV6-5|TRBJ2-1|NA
TGTGCCAGCAGTTACTCGTGGGGGAATGAGCAGTTCTTC
CASSYSWGNEQFF
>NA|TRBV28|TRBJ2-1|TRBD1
TGTGCCAGCAGTAGGACAGGGAACAATGAGCAGTTCTTC
CASSRTGNNEQFF
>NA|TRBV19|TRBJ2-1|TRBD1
TGTGCCAGTAGTATTGGGGACAGGCCCGGCAATGAGCAGTTCTTC
CASSIGDRPGNEQFF
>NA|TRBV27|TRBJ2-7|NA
TGTGCCAGCAGTATCGGACCGTCCTACGAGCAGTACTTC
CASSIGPSYEQYF
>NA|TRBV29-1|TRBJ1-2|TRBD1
TGCAGCGTTCGGACAGGAGGCGGCTACACCTTC
CSVRTGGGYTF
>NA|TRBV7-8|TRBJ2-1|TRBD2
TGTGCCAGCAGCTCACAGGGACTAGCGGGGTACAATGAGCAGTTCTTC
CASSSQGLAGYNEQFF
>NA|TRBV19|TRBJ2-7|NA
TGTGCCAGTAGTGCGGGACATTCTAACGAGCAGTACTTC
CASSAGHSNEQYF
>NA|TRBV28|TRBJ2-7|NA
TGTGCCAGCAGTCCGGGACAACCCTACGAGCAGTACTTC
CASSPGQPYEQYF
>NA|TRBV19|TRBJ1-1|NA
TGTGCCAGTAGGACAGGACAGAACACTGAAGCTTTCTTT
CASRTGQNTEAFF
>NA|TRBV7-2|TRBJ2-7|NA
TGTGCCAGCAGCTTAATACAGACCTACGAGCAGTACTTC
CASSLIQTYEQYF
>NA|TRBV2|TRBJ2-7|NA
TGTGCCAGCAGCGAGCGGTGGGCCTACGAGCAGTACTTC
CASSERWAYEQYF
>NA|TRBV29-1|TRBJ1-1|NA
TGCAGCGTTCTACCAGGCAACACTGAAGCTTTCTTT
CSVLPGNTEAFF
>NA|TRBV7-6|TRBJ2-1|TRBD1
TGTGCCAGCAGCTCAGGGGGACAGGTAAATGAGCAGTTCTTC
CASSSGGQVNEQFF
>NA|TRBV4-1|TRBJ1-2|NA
TGCGCCAGCAGCCAAGAGACGACCCGAACCTCATATGGCTACACCTTC
CASSQETTRTSYGYTF
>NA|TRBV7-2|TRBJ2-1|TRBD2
TGTGCCAGCAGCCCCCCTAGCGGGTCGCAGTTCTTC
CASSPPSGSQFF
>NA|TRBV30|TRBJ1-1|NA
TGTGCCCGCGGACACAAGAACACTGAAGCTTTCTTT
CARGHKNTEAFF
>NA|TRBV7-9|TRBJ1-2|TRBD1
TGTGCCAGCAGTCAACAGGGGTCGGGCCTAACCTATGGCTACACCTTC
CASSQQGSGLTYGYTF
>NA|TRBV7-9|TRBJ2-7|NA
TGTGCCAGCAGCGATTCCGCGGACAGTAGAACCTACGAGCAGTACTTC
CASSDSADSRTYEQYF
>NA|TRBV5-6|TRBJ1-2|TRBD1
TGTGCCAGCAGCCCCGGGACAGGGGGTTATGGCTACACCTTC
CASSPGTGGYGYTF
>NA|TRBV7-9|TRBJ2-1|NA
TGTGCCAGCGCCCGCGGAGGTGAGCAGTTCTTC
CASARGGEQFF
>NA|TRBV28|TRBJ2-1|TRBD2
TGTGCCAGCAGTCTGGGACTAGTGCACAATGAGCAGTTCTTC
CASSLGLVHNEQFF
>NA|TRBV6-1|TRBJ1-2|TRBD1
TGTGCCAGCAGTGGACAGGGGCAGGGAGGCTATGGCTACACCTTC
CASSGQGQGGYGYTF
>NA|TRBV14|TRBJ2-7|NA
TGTGCCAGCAGCCAAAGAGGGAGTAGTCAGGGCGAGCAGTACTTC
CASSQRGSSQGEQYF
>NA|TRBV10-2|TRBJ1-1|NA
TGCGCCAGCAGTGACCTCGGGGGAGGTGTTGCTTTCTTT
CASSDLGGGVAFF
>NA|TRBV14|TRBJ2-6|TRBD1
TGTGCCAGCTGTCCGGGACAGGGGAAAACAGGGGCCAACGTCCTGACTTTC
CASCPGQGKTGANVLTF
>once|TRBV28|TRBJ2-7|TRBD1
TGTGCCAGCAGTTCTCAGGGGGCGGACTACGAGCAGTACTTC
CASSSQGADYEQYF
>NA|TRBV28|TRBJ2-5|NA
TGTGCCAGCAGTTTCCCGGGACGTAGCCAAACCAGAGAGACCCAGTACTTC
CASSFPGRSQTRETQYF
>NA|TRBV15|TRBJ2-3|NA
TGTGCCACCAGCAGAGATTTATCGTCACTTGAAGACACAGATACGCAGTATTTT
CATSRDLSSLEDTDTQYF
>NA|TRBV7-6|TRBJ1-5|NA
TGTGCCAGCAGTTTAGGGAGAAGCCAGCCCCAGCATTTT
CASSLGRSQPQHF
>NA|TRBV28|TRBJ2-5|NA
TGTGCCAGCAGTTCCCAAGGGTGGGGTGCGCAAGAGACCCAGTACTTC
CASSSQGWGAQETQYF
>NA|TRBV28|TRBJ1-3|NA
TGTGCCAGCAACCTAGAGTTATCTGGAAACACCATATATTTT
CASNLELSGNTIYF
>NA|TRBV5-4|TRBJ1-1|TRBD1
TGTGCCAGCACCTCGGGACAGGGGGAAACTGAAGCTTTCTTT
CASTSGQGETEAFF